The rows below give T cell receptor beta chains drawn from one sample of a study of blood T cell repertoires in COVID-19. Data came from immunoSEQ multiplex PCR; TCRdb stores just in-frame clones and leaves some out. The table has more than 60,000 clones, about 91% seen once. Material for sequencing was peripheral blood. The source is a woman between 50 and 59 years old with active COVID-19. CDR3s include the opening cysteine and the closing phenylalanine or tryptophan. The D gene is left open where the match is weak. Expanded clones are given a class, and other clones once, few, many or no size at all.

V	length	D	J	size	CDR3	DNA
TRBV10-1	13	TRBD1	TRBJ1-1	few	CASSRDRVSEAFF	TGCGCCAGCAGTCGGGACAGGGTCTCTGAAGCTTTCTTT
TRBV28	14	TRBD1	TRBJ2-2	few	CASSALRGLGELFF	TGTGCCAGCAGTGCCCTCAGGGGGCTAGGGGAGCTGTTTTTT
TRBV3-1/TRBV3-2	16	.	TRBJ1-2	.	CASSATGTQTNYGYTF	TGTGCCAGCAGCGCGACCGGGACACAAACTAACTATGGCTACACCTTC
TRBV14	17	TRBD2	TRBJ2-7	.	CASSLVSGGTRRGEQYF	TGTGCCAGCAGTCTCGTCTCGGGGGGTACGAGGAGAGGCGAGCAGTACTTC
TRBV9	12	.	TRBJ2-1	.	CASSQGYNEQFF	TGTGCCAGCAGCCAGGGGTACAATGAGCAGTTCTTC
TRBV6-5	13	.	TRBJ1-1	.	CASSRAGISEAFF	TGTGCCAGCAGCAGGGCGGGGATCTCTGAAGCTTTCTTT
TRBV2	15	.	TRBJ2-1	.	CASTGGSPSYNEQFF	TGTGCCAGCACTGGGGGGAGTCCCTCCTACAATGAGCAGTTCTTC
TRBV29-1	13	.	TRBJ1-2	.	CSVERPEFYGYTF	TGCAGCGTCGAGAGGCCAGAGTTCTATGGCTACACCTTC
TRBV18	16	TRBD2	TRBJ2-3	.	CASSPGLAGGTDTQYF	TGTGCCAGCTCACCCGGACTAGCGGGAGGCACAGATACGCAGTATTTT
TRBV19	16	TRBD1	TRBJ2-7	.	CASSIGGQGAYYEQYF	TGTGCCAGTAGTATTGGCGGACAGGGGGCTTACTACGAGCAGTACTTC
TRBV27	16	TRBD2	TRBJ2-3	once	CASSFSGGILTDTQYF	TGTGCCAGCAGTTTTTCGGGAGGGATACTCACAGATACGCAGTATTTT
TRBV9	13	.	TRBJ2-7	once	CASSVGLTYEQYF	TGTGCCAGCAGCGTAGGACTCACCTACGAGCAGTACTTC
TRBV2	15	TRBD2	TRBJ2-2	.	CASSRSGSDTGELFF	TGTGCCAGCAGTCGTAGCGGGAGTGACACCGGGGAGCTGTTTTTT
TRBV19	14	TRBD2	TRBJ2-1	few	CASSLGGSRDEQFF	TGTGCCAGTAGTTTAGGCGGGAGTCGTGATGAGCAGTTCTTC
TRBV27	12	.	TRBJ1-2	.	CASSQQGYGYTF	TGTGCCAGCAGCCAACAGGGATACGGCTACACCTTC
TRBV10-1	16	TRBD1	TRBJ1-2	.	CASSESPGQGASGYTF	TGCGCCAGCAGTGAGTCCCCGGGACAGGGGGCTAGTGGCTACACCTTC
TRBV2	13	.	TRBJ2-4	.	CASSEGGQGIQYF	TGTGCCAGCAGTGAAGGGGGCCAGGGCATTCAGTACTTC
TRBV24-1	16	TRBD2	TRBJ2-1	.	CATSSWGGNSYNEQFF	TGTGCCACCAGTTCCTGGGGGGGGAACTCCTACAATGAGCAGTTCTTC
TRBV4-1	14	TRBD1	TRBJ2-7	.	CASSQPGQGHEQYF	TGCGCCAGCAGCCAACCAGGACAGGGGCACGAGCAGTACTTC
TRBV2	13	.	TRBJ2-7	.	CASRKQGSYEQYF	TGTGCCAGCCGCAAACAGGGCTCCTACGAGCAGTACTTC
TRBV9	16	TRBD2	TRBJ2-2	.	CASSATGTRGTGELFF	TGTGCCAGCAGCGCAACCGGGACTAGGGGGACCGGGGAGCTGTTTTTT
TRBV5-4	16	TRBD1	TRBJ2-5	.	CASSSPTRTGQETQYF	TGTGCCAGCAGCTCTCCCACACGGACAGGGCAAGAGACCCAGTACTTC
TRBV6-5	15	TRBD1	TRBJ2-1	.	CASTLGTVSYNEQFF	TGTGCCAGCACCCTCGGGACAGTCTCCTACAATGAGCAGTTCTTC
TRBV19	17	TRBD2	TRBJ2-3	.	CASSILAGDLGTDTQYF	TGTGCCAGTAGTATCTTAGCGGGAGATCTTGGCACAGATACGCAGTATTTT
TRBV7-3	15	TRBD2	TRBJ2-7	.	CASSPLAGTLGEQYF	TGTGCCAGCAGCCCTCTAGCGGGAACTCTCGGCGAGCAGTACTTC
TRBV7-7	16	TRBD1	TRBJ2-6	.	CASSPSTGTGANVLTF	TGTGCCAGCAGCCCGTCGACAGGGACTGGGGCCAACGTCCTGACTTTC
TRBV3-1/TRBV3-2	14	.	TRBJ2-7	.	CASSQAGTSYEQYF	TGTGCCAGCAGCCAAGCGGGAACTTCCTACGAGCAGTACTTC
TRBV30	13	.	TRBJ2-1	.	CAWSPSSYNEQFF	TGTGCCTGGAGCCCGAGCTCCTACAATGAGCAGTTCTTC
TRBV11-2	12	.	TRBJ2-7	.	CASSLPGYEQYF	TGTGCCAGCAGCTTGCCGGGGTACGAGCAGTACTTC
TRBV27	13	TRBD1	TRBJ1-2	.	CASRGQGIYGYTF	TGTGCCAGCAGGGGACAGGGGATCTATGGCTACACCTTC
TRBV12-3/TRBV12-4	13	.	TRBJ2-1	.	CASSLGQPNEQFF	TGTGCCAGCAGTTTAGGACAGCCCAATGAGCAGTTCTTC
TRBV19	18	TRBD2	TRBJ2-3	.	CARGTIPSPEHVTDTQYF	TGTGCCAGAGGGACTATCCCTTCCCCAGAGCATGTCACAGATACGCAGTATTTT
TRBV18	14	TRBD2	TRBJ2-1	.	CASTGTSANNEQFF	TGTGCCAGTACCGGGACTAGCGCAAACAATGAGCAGTTCTTC
TRBV4-2	19	TRBD2	TRBJ2-7	.	CASSQDGWTSGRVSYEQYF	TGTGCCAGCAGCCAAGATGGGTGGACTAGCGGGAGGGTAAGCTACGAGCAGTACTTC
TRBV6-4	18	.	TRBJ1-5	.	CATVPGLGVEGSNQPQHF	TGTGCCACCGTACCGGGACTGGGAGTAGAGGGGAGCAATCAGCCCCAGCATTTT
TRBV3-1/TRBV3-2	18	TRBD1	TRBJ1-6	.	CASSQMTGNLGFNSPLHF	TGTGCCAGCAGCCAGATGACAGGGAATTTGGGCTTTAATTCACCCCTCCACTTT
TRBV19	14	TRBD1	TRBJ1-1	.	CATSPQGAPTEAFF	TGTGCCACCTCACCACAGGGGGCGCCCACTGAAGCTTTCTTT
TRBV9	16	TRBD2	TRBJ2-1	.	CASSVVGRGAYNEQFF	TGTGCCAGCAGCGTAGTGGGGCGGGGGGCCTACAATGAGCAGTTCTTC
TRBV2	15	.	TRBJ2-2	once	CASEKAGLNTGELFF	TGTGCCAGCGAGAAAGCGGGCCTGAACACCGGGGAGCTGTTTTTT
TRBV9	17	TRBD2	TRBJ2-4	few	CASSAGTSGEAKNIQYF	TGTGCCAGCAGCGCCGGGACTAGCGGGGAAGCCAAAAACATTCAGTACTTC
TRBV5-1	14	.	TRBJ2-3	.	CASSLQPLGDTQYF	TGCGCCAGCAGCTTACAGCCCCTGGGAGATACGCAGTATTTT
TRBV10-2	17	TRBD2	TRBJ2-1	.	CASSGASGSYSYNEQFF	TGCGCCAGCAGTGGCGCTAGCGGGAGTTATTCCTACAATGAGCAGTTCTTC
TRBV28	14	TRBD1	TRBJ2-5	.	CASSGTAKLETQYF	TGTGCCAGCAGCGGGACAGCCAAGTTAGAGACCCAGTACTTC
TRBV7-8	16	TRBD1	TRBJ1-5	.	CASSLNPGTVNQPQHF	TGTGCCAGCAGCTTAAACCCTGGGACAGTTAATCAGCCCCAGCATTTT
TRBV24-1	16	.	TRBJ2-7	.	CATSGSGADQGYEQYF	TGTGCCACCAGTGGCTCAGGGGCCGACCAGGGTTACGAGCAGTACTTC
TRBV15	19	TRBD1	TRBJ2-5	.	CATSRDDYRDRELQETQYF	TGTGCCACCAGCAGAGACGACTACCGGGACAGGGAGCTCCAAGAGACCCAGTACTTC
TRBV7-2	18	.	TRBJ1-3	once	CASSLFLSRGPSGNTIYF	TGTGCCAGCAGCTTATTTTTAAGTAGGGGCCCCTCTGGAAACACCATATATTTT
TRBV9	14	.	TRBJ2-7	.	CASSPWTLSYEQYF	TGTGCCAGCAGCCCCTGGACTCTCTCCTACGAGCAGTACTTC
TRBV4-1	14	TRBD1	TRBJ1-5	.	CASSQDPQGEPQHF	TGCGCCAGCAGCCAAGACCCTCAGGGGGAGCCCCAGCATTTT
TRBV7-3	15	TRBD2	TRBJ2-3	.	CASASGLAGADTQYF	TGTGCCAGCGCCTCGGGACTAGCGGGCGCAGATACGCAGTATTTT
TRBV20-1	11	TRBD1	TRBJ1-1	once	CSASAGQKAFF	TGCAGTGCTAGCGCGGGACAGAAAGCTTTCTTT